This TCR beta chain originates from a study of blood T cell repertoires in COVID-19 (dated by TCRdb to 2020 to 2022). Some background on the complete study: Samples from collaborators originated in the United States, Italy and Spain and spanned both the acute and convalescent phases of COVID-19. The samples were drawn from two sources: the first 160 participants of the ongoing ImmuneRACE study, and some 1,300 subjects contributed by 6 global collaborators. A freely available public database, intended as a resource for researchers studying the immune response to SARS-CoV-2, is where the repertoires were released. Sample metadata almost always included a de-identified subject ID, COVID-19 status, age in years and sex. The prospective study material was composed of cDNA or gDNA derived from T cells, B-cell-depleted T cells, or PBMCs. The dataset comprised deeply sampled blood TCRbeta repertoires from subjects exposed to, actively infected with, or recovered from COVID-19. Where available, HLA class I and class II types were obtained from metadata supplied by the sample provider rather than from assay-based typing. The paper as a whole reports these results and caveats: How much clinical and demographic metadata was included differed by source and by participant, and the metadata was provided uncurated.

Remarks on this clone: It lacks a known antigen. Per-base quality was not reported, and no clone a single base away is much larger than it.

As encoded in the germline V gene (reference sequence), CDR1 is LGHDT while CDR2 is YNNKEL. The CDR3 covers 15 residues, taking in both the cysteine and the phenylalanine. The only DNA kept is the CDR3, 45 bases in frame from the first base. The germline ends are 13 bases apart after V is trimmed by 3 bases and J by 4 bases. The collaborating institutions used their own protocols to collect whole blood in K2EDTA tubes. For TCRbeta analysis, collaborators shipped samples as frozen whole blood, isolated PBMCs, or DNA extracted from either of those sample types. TCRbeta CDR3 regions were amplified from genomic DNA using the immunoSEQ Assay, a bias-controlled multiplex PCR. Processing in the source paper ran as follows. Nucleated cell counts per sample were estimated from amplification of reference gene primers within the assay. To quantify the absolute abundance of each unique TCRbeta CDR3 rearrangement, sequence reads were collapsed and filtered. Productive Simpson clonality was computed per sample as the square root of Simpson's diversity index over productive rearrangements. In TCRdb, the immuneACCESS table is reduced to in-frame sequences with V and J assigned. These tables do not hold every clone; where another copy was compared, an unresolved V gene accounts for under half, and the others remain unexplained. Clone size and the V and J calls come from that table; the DNA yielded D and trimming. This sample lists about 30,000 clones; around 89% were detected once. 8% to 10% of the sample is held by the ten biggest clonotypes.

The sequenced sample was peripheral blood. This TCR came from a human donor in a cohort sampled during active COVID-19. The chain is assembled from TRBV3-1 (or the pseudogene TRBV3-2) and TRBJ2-1; the D gene is perhaps TRBD2, from 7 matching bases. CDR3 protein: CASSHGGAGYNEQFF. The nucleotides are TGTGCCAGCAGCCATGGGGGGGCAGGATACAATGAGCAGTTCTTC.